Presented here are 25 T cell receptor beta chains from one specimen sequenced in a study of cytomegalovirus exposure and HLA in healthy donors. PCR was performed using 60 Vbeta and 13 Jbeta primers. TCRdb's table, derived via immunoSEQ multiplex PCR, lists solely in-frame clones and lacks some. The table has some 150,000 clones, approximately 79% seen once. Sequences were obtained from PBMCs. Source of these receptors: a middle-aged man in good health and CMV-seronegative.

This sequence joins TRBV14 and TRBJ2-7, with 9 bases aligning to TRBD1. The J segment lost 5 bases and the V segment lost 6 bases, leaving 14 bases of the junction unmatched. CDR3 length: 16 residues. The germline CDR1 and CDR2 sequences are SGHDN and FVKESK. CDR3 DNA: TGTGCCAGCAGTATCTCACCGGGACAGGGTATGCACGAGCAGTACTTC. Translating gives CASSISPGQGMHEQYF.

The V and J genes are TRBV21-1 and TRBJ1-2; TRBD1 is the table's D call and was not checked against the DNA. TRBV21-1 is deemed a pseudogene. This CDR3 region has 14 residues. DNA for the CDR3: TGTGCCAGCCCCCCCCAGGGTAATGACTATGGCTACACCTTC. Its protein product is CASPPQGNDYGYTF.

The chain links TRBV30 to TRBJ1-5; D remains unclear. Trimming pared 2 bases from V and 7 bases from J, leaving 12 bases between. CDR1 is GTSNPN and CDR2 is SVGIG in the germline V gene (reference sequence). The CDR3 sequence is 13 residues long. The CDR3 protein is CAWSPQSGQPQHF. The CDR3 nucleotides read TGTGCCTGGAGTCCACAGAGCGGCCAGCCCCAGCATTTT.

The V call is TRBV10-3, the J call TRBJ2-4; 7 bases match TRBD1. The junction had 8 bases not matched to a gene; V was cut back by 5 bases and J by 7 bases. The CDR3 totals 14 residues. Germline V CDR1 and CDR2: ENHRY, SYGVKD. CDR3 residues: CAISPDRDQNIQYF. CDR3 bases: TGTGCCATCAGTCCCGACAGGGATCAGAACATTCAGTACTTC.

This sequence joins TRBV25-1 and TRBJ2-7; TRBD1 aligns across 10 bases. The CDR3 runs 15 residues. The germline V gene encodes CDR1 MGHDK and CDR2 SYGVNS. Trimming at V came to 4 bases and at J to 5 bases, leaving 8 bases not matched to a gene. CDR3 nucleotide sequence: TGTGCCAGCAGTGGGGGGACAGGGGAGATCCACGAGCAGTACTTC. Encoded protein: CASSGGTGEIHEQYF.

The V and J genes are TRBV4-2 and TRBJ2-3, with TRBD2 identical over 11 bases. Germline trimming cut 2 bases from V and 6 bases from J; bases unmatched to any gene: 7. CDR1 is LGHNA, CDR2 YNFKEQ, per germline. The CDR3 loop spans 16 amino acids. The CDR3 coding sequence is TGTGCCAGCAGCCAACTAGCGGGGGGCACCGGGGATACGCAGTATTTT. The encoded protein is CASSQLAGGTGDTQYF.

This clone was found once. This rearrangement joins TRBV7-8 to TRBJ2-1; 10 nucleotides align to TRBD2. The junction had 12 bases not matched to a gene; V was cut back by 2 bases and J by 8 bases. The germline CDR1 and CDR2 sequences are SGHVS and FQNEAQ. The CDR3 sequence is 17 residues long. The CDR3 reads CASSLTGLAANKDEQFF. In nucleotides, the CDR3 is TGTGCCAGCAGCTTAACCGGACTAGCGGCGAACAAGGATGAGCAGTTCTTC.

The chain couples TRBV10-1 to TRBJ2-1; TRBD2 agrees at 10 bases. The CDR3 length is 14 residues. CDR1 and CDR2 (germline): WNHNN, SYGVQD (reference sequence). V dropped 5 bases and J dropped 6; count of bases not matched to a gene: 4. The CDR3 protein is CASSSAGGSNEQFF. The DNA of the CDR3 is TGCGCCAGCAGTTCAGCGGGGGGGAGCAATGAGCAGTTCTTC.

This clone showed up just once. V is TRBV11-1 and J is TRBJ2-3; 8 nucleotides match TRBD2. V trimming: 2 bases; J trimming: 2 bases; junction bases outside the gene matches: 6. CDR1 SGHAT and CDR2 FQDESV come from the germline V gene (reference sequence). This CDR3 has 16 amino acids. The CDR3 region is CASSLKGSGTTDTQYF. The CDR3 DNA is TGTGCCAGCAGCTTAAAGGGTAGCGGGACCACAGATACGCAGTATTTT. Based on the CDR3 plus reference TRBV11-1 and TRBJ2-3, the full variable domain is EAEVAQSPRYKITEKSQAVAFWCDPISGHATLYWYRQILGQGPELLVQFQDESVVDDSQLPKDRFSAERLKGVDSTLKIQPAELGDSAMYLCASSLKGSGTTDTQYFGPGTRLTVL.

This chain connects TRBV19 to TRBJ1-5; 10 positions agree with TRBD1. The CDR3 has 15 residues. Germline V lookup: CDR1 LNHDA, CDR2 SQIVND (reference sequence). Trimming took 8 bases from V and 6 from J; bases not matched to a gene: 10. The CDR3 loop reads CASEPGQGIFQPQHF. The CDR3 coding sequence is TGTGCCAGTGAACCGGGACAGGGGATTTTTCAGCCCCAGCATTTT.

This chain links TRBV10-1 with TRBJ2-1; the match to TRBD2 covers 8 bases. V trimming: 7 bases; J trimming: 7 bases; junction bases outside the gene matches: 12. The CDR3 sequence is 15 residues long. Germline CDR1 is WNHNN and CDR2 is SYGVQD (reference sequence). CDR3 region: CASTARGGAGNEQFF. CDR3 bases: TGCGCCAGCACGGCCCGGGGGGGGGCCGGGAATGAGCAGTTCTTC.

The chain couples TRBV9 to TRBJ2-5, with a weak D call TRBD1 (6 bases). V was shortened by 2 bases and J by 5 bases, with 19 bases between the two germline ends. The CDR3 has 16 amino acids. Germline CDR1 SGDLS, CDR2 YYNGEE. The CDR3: CASSVSNREGRETQYF. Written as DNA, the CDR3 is TGTGCCAGCAGCGTGAGCAACAGGGAAGGCCGGGAGACCCAGTACTTC.

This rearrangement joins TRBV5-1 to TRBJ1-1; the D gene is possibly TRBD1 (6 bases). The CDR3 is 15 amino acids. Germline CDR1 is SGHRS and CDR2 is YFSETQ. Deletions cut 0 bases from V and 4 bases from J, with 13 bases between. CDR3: CASSLAAGAGTEAFF. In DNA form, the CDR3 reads TGCGCCAGCAGCTTGGCCGCAGGGGCCGGCACTGAAGCTTTCTTT. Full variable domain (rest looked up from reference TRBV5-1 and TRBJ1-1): KAGVTQTPRYLIKTRGQQVTLSCSPISGHRSVSWYQQTPGQGLQFLFEYFSETQRNKGNFPGRFSGRQFSNSRSEMNVSTLELGDSALYLCASSLAAGAGTEAFFGQGTRLTVV.

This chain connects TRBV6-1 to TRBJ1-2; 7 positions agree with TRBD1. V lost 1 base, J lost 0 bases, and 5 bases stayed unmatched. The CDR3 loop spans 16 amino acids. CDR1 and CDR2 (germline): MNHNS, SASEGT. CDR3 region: CASSEEGALANYGYTF. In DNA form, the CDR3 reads TGTGCCAGCAGTGAAGAGGGGGCACTAGCTAACTATGGCTACACCTTC.

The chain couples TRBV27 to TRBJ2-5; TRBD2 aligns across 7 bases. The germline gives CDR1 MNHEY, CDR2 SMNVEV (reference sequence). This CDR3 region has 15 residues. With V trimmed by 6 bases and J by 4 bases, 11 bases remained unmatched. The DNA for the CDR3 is TGTGCCAGCAGCCCCGCTGGGGGGGGACGAGAGACCCAGTACTTC. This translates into CASSPAGGGRETQYF.

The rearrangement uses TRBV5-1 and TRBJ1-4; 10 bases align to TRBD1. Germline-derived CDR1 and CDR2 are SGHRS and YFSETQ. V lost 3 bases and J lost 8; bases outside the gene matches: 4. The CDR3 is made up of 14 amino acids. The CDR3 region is CASSWTGGREKLFF. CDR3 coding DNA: TGCGCCAGCAGCTGGACAGGGGGTCGGGAAAAACTGTTTTTT.

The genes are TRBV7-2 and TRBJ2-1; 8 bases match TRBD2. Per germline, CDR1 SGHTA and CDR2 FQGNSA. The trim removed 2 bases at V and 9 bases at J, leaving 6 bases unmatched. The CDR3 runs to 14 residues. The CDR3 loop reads CASSLTGGPGEQFF. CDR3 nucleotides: TGTGCCAGCAGCTTAACGGGGGGGCCGGGTGAGCAGTTCTTC.

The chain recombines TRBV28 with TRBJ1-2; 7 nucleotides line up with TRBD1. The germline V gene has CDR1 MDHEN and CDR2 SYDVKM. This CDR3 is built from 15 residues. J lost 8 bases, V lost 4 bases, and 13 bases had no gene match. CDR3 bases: TGTGCCAGCAGTTCTGGGGACAGAGGGATTAGGGGCTACACCTTC. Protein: CASSSGDRGIRGYTF.

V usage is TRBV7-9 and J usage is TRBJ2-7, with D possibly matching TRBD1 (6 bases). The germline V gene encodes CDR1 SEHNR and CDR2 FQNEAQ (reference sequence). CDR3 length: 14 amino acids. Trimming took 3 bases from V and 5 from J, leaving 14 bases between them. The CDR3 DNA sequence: TGTGCCAGCAGCTTTTCACAGGGTTTCCACGAGCAGTACTTC. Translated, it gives CASSFSQGFHEQYF.

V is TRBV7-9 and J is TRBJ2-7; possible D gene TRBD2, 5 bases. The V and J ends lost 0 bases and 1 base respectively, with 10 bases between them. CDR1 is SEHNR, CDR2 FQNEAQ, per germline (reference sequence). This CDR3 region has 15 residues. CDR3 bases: TGTGCCAGCAGCTTAGCGCGAGAGGGATCCTACGAGCAGTACTTC. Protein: CASSLAREGSYEQYF.

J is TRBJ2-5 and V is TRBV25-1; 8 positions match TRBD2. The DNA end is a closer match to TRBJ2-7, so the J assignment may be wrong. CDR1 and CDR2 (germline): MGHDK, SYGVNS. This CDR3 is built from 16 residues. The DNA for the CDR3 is TGTGCCAGCAGTGATACCCGGGGACTAGGAGCCTACGAGCAGTACTTC. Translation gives CASSDTRGLGAYEQYF.

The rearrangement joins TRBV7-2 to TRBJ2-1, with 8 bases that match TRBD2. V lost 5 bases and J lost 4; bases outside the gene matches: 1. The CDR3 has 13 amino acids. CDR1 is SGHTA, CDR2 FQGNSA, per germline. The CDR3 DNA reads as TGTGCCAGCAGCGGCGGGGGGTACAATGAGCAGTTCTTC. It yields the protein CASSGGGYNEQFF.

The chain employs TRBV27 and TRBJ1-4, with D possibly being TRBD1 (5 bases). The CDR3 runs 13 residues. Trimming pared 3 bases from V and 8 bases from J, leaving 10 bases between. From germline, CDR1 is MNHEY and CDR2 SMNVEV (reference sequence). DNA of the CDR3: TGTGCCAGCAGTTTGGCGGGGCTAGAAAAACTGTTTTTT. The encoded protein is CASSLAGLEKLFF.

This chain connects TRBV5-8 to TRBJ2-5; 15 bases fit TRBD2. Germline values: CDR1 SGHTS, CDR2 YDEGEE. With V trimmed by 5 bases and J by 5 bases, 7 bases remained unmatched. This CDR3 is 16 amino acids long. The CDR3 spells CASRQGTSGGSETQYF. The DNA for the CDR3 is TGTGCCAGCAGACAAGGGACTAGCGGGGGGAGCGAGACCCAGTACTTC.

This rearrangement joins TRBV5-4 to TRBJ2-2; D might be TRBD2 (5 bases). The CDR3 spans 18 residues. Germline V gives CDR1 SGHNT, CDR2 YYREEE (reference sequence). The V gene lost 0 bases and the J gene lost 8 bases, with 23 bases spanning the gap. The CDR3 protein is CASSLAPEWAGLRGELFF. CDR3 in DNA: TGTGCCAGCAGCTTGGCCCCAGAGTGGGCGGGCCTTAGGGGGGAGCTGTTTTTT.